This T cell receptor beta chain was recorded in a study of early T cells in non-severe SARS-CoV-2 infection. Findings and limits, study-wide: VDJdb-based annotation leaned toward anti-spike CD8 responses and missed private and CD4 specificities.

There are many counts of this clonotype. The antigen is not known. V was clipped by 5 bases and J by 1 base, with 14 bases between them. CDR1 is SGHTA, CDR2 FQGTGA, per germline. CDR3 length: 15 residues. Tagging with unique molecular identifiers was applied to individual cDNA molecules. TCRdb itself ran the 5' RACE reads through MiXCR, one entry per CDR3 protein. The sample shows fewer than 130,000 distinct CDR3 sequences, around an eighth of them seen only once. This chain connects TRBV7-3 to TRBJ1-1; TRBD1 is a possible D gene (6 bases). The TCR was taken from an adult who was a healthcare worker with PCR-confirmed SARS-CoV-2 infection or an uninfected control (not recorded which). This material consisted of whole blood, taken at baseline. The CDR3 loop reads CASSPDRTANTEAFF. CDR3 DNA sequence: TGTGCCAGCAGCCCCGACCGGACAGCGAACACTGAAGCTTTCTTT.